The clone carrying this T cell receptor beta chain was seen just once. Its antigen remains unknown. All donors came from Russia, were Caucasian and healthy, and spanned ages roughly 6 to 100. Alongside a J-beta primer mix, a sample-barcoded 5' primer served in a second PCR lasting about 7 to 11 cycles. TCRdb re-called the 5' RACE reads with MiXCR, one entry per CDR3 protein. Of more than 1,400,000 distinct CDR3 sequences in the sample, 42% are singletons; the top ten hold approximately 7.9%. The data originate from a study of blood T cells in healthy people across ages. Whole-study findings and limits: PBMCs went unsorted, and a conclusive naive versus antigen-experienced comparison was therefore prevented. Naive T cell percentage and TCR beta diversity correlated strongly. The study found more naive CD4+ cells and higher diversity in long-lived than aged donors.

Sequences were obtained from blood. The receptor comes from a young woman in good health.

The CDR3 here is CATSDTRPSWGVVAYEQYF. The DNA of the CDR3 is TGTGCCACCAGTGATACCCGGCCTAGTTGGGGGGTGGTTGCCTACGAGCAGTACTTC. The chain joins TRBV24-1 to TRBJ2-5, with a tentative D call TRBD2 (6 bases). The closer fit of TRBJ2-7 to the DNA end suggests the J call may be wrong. Germline loops: CDR1 KGHDR, CDR2 SFDVKD. This CDR3 is 19 amino acids long.